This entry lists 11 T cell receptor beta chains sequenced from one sample in a study of blood T cell repertoires in COVID-19. The table came from immunoSEQ multiplex PCR; TCRdb's copy has only in-frame clones and leaves some out. Among approximately 390,000 clones, 88% were seen once, and the ten largest hold 2% to 2.5%. Sequenced input: PBMCs or T cells enriched from blood (not recorded which). Every receptor here comes from a woman aged 40-49 years with acute COVID-19.

V is TRBV19 and J is TRBJ1-5, with TRBD1 matching 9 bases. The CDR3 is 15 residues long. Trimming took 5 bases from V and 2 from J; bases not matched to a gene: 4. From germline, CDR1 is LNHDA and CDR2 SQIVND (reference sequence). The CDR3 loop reads CASSAGTGRNQPQHF. DNA for the CDR3: TGTGCCAGTAGTGCCGGGACAGGGCGCAATCAGCCCCAGCATTTT. The full variable domain, rest sourced from reference TRBV19 and TRBJ1-5, is DGGITQSPKYLFRKEGQNVTLSCEQNLNHDAMYWYRQDPGQGLRLIYYSQIVNDFQKGDIAEGYSVSREKKESFPLTVTSAQKNPTAFYLCASSAGTGRNQPQHFGDGTRLSIL.

The rearrangement uses TRBV19 and TRBJ2-7; 8 bases match TRBD1. J gave up 6 bases and V 5 bases, and 9 bases lay outside the gene matches. The CDR3 is made up of 14 amino acids. CDR1 is LNHDA, CDR2 SQIVND, per germline (reference sequence). CDR3: CASSQQGEVGEQYF. The CDR3 region has the DNA TGTGCCAGTAGTCAACAGGGGGAAGTAGGCGAGCAGTACTTC.

The V gene is TRBV7-2, the J gene TRBJ2-7, with D maybe TRBD1 (6 bases). There are 14 residues in the CDR3. Trimming removed 3 bases from V and 4 bases from J, with 13 bases in between. Looked up from germline, CDR1 is SGHTA and CDR2 is FQGNSA. The CDR3 sequence: CASSFAWGPYEQYF. The CDR3 DNA reads TGTGCCAGCAGCTTTGCATGGGGGCCGTACGAGCAGTACTTC.

As concerns this clone: The same CDR3 arises from other DNA sequences in this sample as well. V is TRBV7-2 and J is TRBJ2-7, with D possibly matching TRBD2 (7 bases). The CDR3 totals 16 residues. Trimming cost V 1 base and J 1 base, with 14 bases left between them. In germline, CDR1 is SGHTA, CDR2 FQGNSA. The CDR3 here is CASSLVGGQSSYEQYF. The CDR3 DNA is TGTGCCAGCAGCTTAGTCGGGGGGCAGTCTTCCTACGAGCAGTACTTC.

V is TRBV4-1 and J is TRBJ1-2; D not certain. CDR1 is MGHRA and CDR2 is YSYEKL in the germline V gene. The V gene lost 1 base and the J gene lost 5 bases, with 23 bases spanning the gap. CDR3 length: 18 amino acids. CDR3 coding DNA: TGCGCCAGCAGCCAAGTGTATATAAAGGCCAAAGGAGGGTATGGCTACACCTTC. Translating it yields CASSQVYIKAKGGYGYTF.

The chain recombines TRBV3-1 (or the pseudogene TRBV3-2) with TRBJ2-5, with a weak D call TRBD1 (7 bases). Germline V CDR1 and CDR2: LGHDT, YNNKEL (reference sequence). This CDR3 has 15 residues. Trimming took off 4 bases at V and 2 bases at J, with 14 bases between the two ends. CDR3 region: CASSPGDSAQETQYF. The CDR3 nucleotides are TGTGCCAGCAGCCCGGGGGACAGCGCACAAGAGACCCAGTACTTC.

V usage is TRBV7-6 and J usage is TRBJ2-4; TRBD1 is a possible D gene (6 bases). The CDR3 is 15 amino acids. V lost 1 base and J 6 bases, leaving 13 bases between the germline ends. Germline assignment: CDR1 SGHVS and CDR2 FNYEAQ. CDR3 protein: CASSLGSGVGNIQYF. CDR3 DNA: TGTGCCAGCAGCTTAGGTTCAGGGGTCGGAAACATTCAGTACTTC.

This chain uses TRBV2 with TRBJ2-7; 9 nucleotides line up with TRBD2. The germline gives CDR1 SNHLY, CDR2 FYNNEI. There are 15 residues in the CDR3. V lost 7 bases and J lost 2; bases outside the gene matches: 9. CDR3 sequence reads: CASTEFGGGAYEQYF. The CDR3 nucleotides read TGTGCCAGCACGGAGTTCGGCGGGGGGGCCTACGAGCAGTACTTC.

The chain recombines TRBV5-1 with TRBJ1-6; D uncertain. CDR3 size: 16 residues. V shed 3 bases and J shed 9 bases, with 19 bases lying between them. Per the germline V gene, CDR1 is SGHRS and CDR2 is YFSETQ. For the CDR3, the DNA is TGCGCCAGCAGCTCTTCCGGGTTTCTGCGAGGTTCACCCCTCCACTTT. This sequence encodes CASSSSGFLRGSPLHF.

The chain carries TRBV9 and TRBJ2-3; no clear D. Germline V CDR1 and CDR2: SGDLS, YYNGEE. Between the trimmed V and J ends, which lost 4 bases and 2 bases, there was a span of 8 bases. The CDR3 sequence is 13 residues long. The CDR3 DNA is TGTGCCAGCAGCCCAGGATCCACAGATACGCAGTATTTT. This encodes CASSPGSTDTQYF. The full variable domain, with the rest looked up from reference TRBV9 and TRBJ2-3, is DSGVTQTPKHLITATGQRVTLRCSPRSGDLSVYWYQQSLDQGLQFLIQYYNGEERAKGNILERFSAQQFPDLHSELNLSSLELGDSALYFCASSPGSTDTQYFGPGTRLTVL.

The rearrangement links TRBV6-5 to TRBJ1-5, with a possible D match to TRBD1 (6 bases). Germline V gives CDR1 MNHEY, CDR2 SVGAGI. Trimming cost V 6 bases and J 4 bases, with 16 bases left between them. The CDR3 totals 15 residues. The CDR3 DNA follows: TGTGCCAGCAGCTCGGAGGGGGGGCGGAATCAGCCCCAGCATTTT. This gives the protein CASSSEGGRNQPQHF.